A selection of T cell receptor beta chains follows, all from one sample in a study of T cell repertoires in cytomegalovirus infection. TCRdb re-called the reads through MiXCR, storing one row per CDR3 protein. This table holds approximately 500,000 distinct CDR3 sequences, 25% to 35% found once. Their target antigens are unknown. This specimen was cultured PBMCs, taken from culture after CMV antigen stimulation. These receptors all stem from a human donor in good health (CMV status not recorded). Some clones in this sample may be carry-over from other donors' samples. CDR3s include the opening cysteine and the closing phenylalanine or tryptophan. D genes are given only for firm matches. Expanded clones get a size class; other rows say once, few or many, or leave the size out.

TRBJ2-1 . few TRBV7-6 TGTGCCAGCAGCTTAGCGCTAGGAAACAATGAGCAGTTCTTC CASSLALGNNEQFF
TRBJ2-4 TRBD1 few TRBV24-1 TGTGCCACCAGTGATCCCCGGGACAGGGGGACAAAAAACATTCAGTACTTC CATSDPRDRGTKNIQYF
TRBJ1-1 . many TRBV7-2 TGTGCCAGCAGCTTATCAGGGCAGGGGCGGTATGCTTTCTTT CASSLSGQGRYAFF
TRBJ2-5 TRBD2 . TRBV6-6 TGTGCCAGCAGTTATCCCAAAGCGGGAGGGGGGGAGACCCAGTACTTC CASSYPKAGGGETQYF
TRBJ1-5 . few TRBV5-1 TGCGCCAGCAGCCTGGAGCCGGGTAGCAATCAGCCCCAGCATTTT CASSLEPGSNQPQHF
TRBJ2-5 TRBD2 few TRBV3-1 TGTGCCAGCAGCCAAGGGGCTAGCGGGTTCCAAGAGACCCAGTACTTC CASSQGASGFQETQYF
TRBJ1-1 . few TRBV12-5 TGTGCTAGTGGTCCCGGGGGGCTAGGGGAAGCTTTCTTT CASGPGGLGEAFF
TRBJ1-1 . few TRBV7-6 TGTGCCAGCAGCAACCCAGGAGCTGAAGCTTTCTTT CASSNPGAEAFF
TRBJ1-2 . . TRBV12-3/TRBV12-4 TGTGCCAGCAGTTTCCCGGGACAACCCTATGGCTACACCTTC CASSFPGQPYGYTF
TRBJ2-1 TRBD1 . TRBV12-3/TRBV12-4 TGTGCCAGCAGCCTCGGACAGGGGGTCCCCACGGTCGATGAGCAGTTCTTC CASSLGQGVPTVDEQFF
TRBJ2-5 . . TRBV7-2 TGTGCCAGCAGCTTAGTGTACCCAGGCGGTGGATCGAAGGAGACCCAGTACTTC CASSLVYPGGGSKETQYF
TRBJ2-1 TRBD1 . TRBV10-3 TGTGCCATCAGTGACCACGGACAGGGTAACCGTGAGCAGTTCTTC CAISDHGQGNREQFF
TRBJ1-3 . many TRBV6-1 TGTGCCAGCTGGGGAGCAGGAAACACCATATATTTT CASWGAGNTIYF
TRBJ2-5 . few TRBV6-8 TGTGCCAGTAGAACAGGTCATCAAGAGACCCAGTACTTC CASRTGHQETQYF
TRBJ1-2 . . TRBV28 TGTGCCAGCAGTTTAGGTTGGGGCTACACCTTC CASSLGWGYTF
TRBJ2-1 TRBD2 . TRBV7-2 TGTGCCAGCAGCTTAGCCAGCCCTCTAGCGGGAGTTTACAATGAGCAGTTCTTC CASSLASPLAGVYNEQFF
TRBJ2-1 . . TRBV6-1 TGTGCCAGCATGCAGTCGGCCTATGAGCAGTTCTTC CASMQSAYEQFF
TRBJ2-5 . . TRBV7-2 TGTGCCAGCAGCACGTTCCGCATGGCGGATGAAGAGACCCAGTACTTC CASSTFRMADEETQYF
TRBJ2-1 TRBD2 few TRBV7-2 TGTGCCAGCAGCTTGCGTAGCGGGACCCACAATGAGCAGTTCTTC CASSLRSGTHNEQFF
TRBJ1-2 . few TRBV25-1 TGTGCCAGCAGCGTCAGTCGCTACTATGGCTACACCTTC CASSVSRYYGYTF
TRBJ1-4 . . TRBV28 TGTGCCAGCAGTTTACGGGGGGTCAGGGAAAAACTGTTTTTT CASSLRGVREKLFF
TRBJ2-2 . . TRBV29-1 TGCAGCGTTCTCGCTACACGGGTCGGCCCGAACACCGGGGAGCTGTTTTTT CSVLATRVGPNTGELFF
TRBJ2-1 . . TRBV20-1 TGCAGTGCTACCCACACTGAGCAGTTCTTC CSATHTEQFF
TRBJ1-5 . . TRBV6-1 TGTGCCAGCAGAGAATGGGACACGAGGCTCGGGGCCTATAGCAATCAGCCCCAGCATTTT CASREWDTRLGAYSNQPQHF
TRBJ2-5 TRBD1 medium-sized TRBV7-6 TGTGCCAGCAGCTTATCCCCAACAGGGGCGATCGAGACCCAGTACTTC CASSLSPTGAIETQYF
TRBJ2-1 . . TRBV7-2 TGTGCCAGCAGCTTAAGGCGGCAGCTAATGACTTCCTACAATGAGCAGTTCTTC CASSLRRQLMTSYNEQFF